These 2 T cell receptor beta chains came from one sample sequenced in a study of blood T cell repertoires in COVID-19. Sequencing used immunoSEQ multiplex PCR; TCRdb keeps in-frame clones, though not all of them. This sample has about 200,000 clones, with almost 90% found just once. Material for sequencing was peripheral blood. These receptors came from a man between 18 and 29 years old with active or convalescent COVID-19.

This sequence joins TRBV28 and TRBJ1-5; D remains ambiguous. The CDR3 loop spans 16 amino acids. V lost 1 base to trimming and J lost 7 bases, with 17 bases between them. Germline values: CDR1 MDHEN, CDR2 SYDVKM. CDR3 loop: CASSLFPGQVGQPQHF. The CDR3 DNA follows: TGTGCCAGCAGTTTATTTCCCGGCCAGGTTGGCCAGCCCCAGCATTTT.

The chain recombines TRBV5-1 with TRBJ2-6, with a tentative D call TRBD2 (6 bases). Germline V gene sequence: CDR1 SGHRS, CDR2 YFSETQ. V shed 4 bases and J shed 4 bases, with 18 bases lying between them. The CDR3 is 17 residues long. The CDR3 sequence is CASSTSGPLSGANVLTF. In nucleotides, the CDR3 is TGCGCCAGCAGCACCAGCGGGCCCCTCTCAGGGGCCAACGTCCTGACTTTC.